Sequencing of this TCR beta chain was carried out in a study of STAT5B mutations in CD4+ large granular lymphocyte leukemia. The survey-level immunoSEQ assay was used. Profiling relied on immunoSEQ multiplex PCR, and the TCRdb table lists in-frame clones only, not all of them. This sample has some 34,000 clones, with around 76% found just once. Material for sequencing was CD4+ T cells from blood buffy coats. The sequence derives from a human donor in good health.

CDR3 in amino acids: CASSATAGPNYGYTF. The CDR3 coding sequence is TGTGCCAGCAGCGCCACCGCCGGACCTAACTATGGCTACACCTTC. The rearrangement links TRBV6-6 to TRBJ1-2; no reliable D call. The CDR3 has 15 amino acids. V was trimmed by 6 bases and J by 0 bases, leaving 14 bases between them. Germline values: CDR1 MNHNY, CDR2 SVGAGI (reference sequence).